The text below deals with one TCR beta chain. Its antigen is not known. Amplification of TCR beta CDR3 regions was performed using RNA transcripts as template. HTBI primers were used for first-round RT-PCR of the TCR CDR3. TCRdb used MiXCR to reprocess the multiplex PCR reads, holding one entry per CDR3 protein. The sample shows a few hundred thousand distinct CDR3 sequences, approximately 14% of them seen only once. This entry comes from a study of T cells in Graves' hyperthyroidism and ophthalmopathy. Study results and limitations: Most thyroid clonotypes that were expanded above 0.001 also turned up in blood.

Newly diagnosed patients aged 18 to 65 had hyperthyroidism of under 2 months' duration. Cells are PBMCs isolated from more than 8.5 ml of fresh blood. The ends were cut back, 0 bases at V and 2 bases at J, with 15 bases in the middle. CDR1 SGHRS and CDR2 YFSETQ come from the germline V gene. The CDR3 length is 17 residues. This chain links TRBV5-1 with TRBJ2-4; a weak D match, TRBD1 (6 bases). The clonotype was recovered from a woman between 18 and 29 years old with Graves' hyperthyroidism that later progressed to Graves' ophthalmopathy. Input material: blood. DNA of the CDR3: TGCGCCAGCAGCTTGGGGCTACAGGGTGGTACCAAAAACATTCAGTACTTC. It translates to CASSLGLQGGTKNIQYF.